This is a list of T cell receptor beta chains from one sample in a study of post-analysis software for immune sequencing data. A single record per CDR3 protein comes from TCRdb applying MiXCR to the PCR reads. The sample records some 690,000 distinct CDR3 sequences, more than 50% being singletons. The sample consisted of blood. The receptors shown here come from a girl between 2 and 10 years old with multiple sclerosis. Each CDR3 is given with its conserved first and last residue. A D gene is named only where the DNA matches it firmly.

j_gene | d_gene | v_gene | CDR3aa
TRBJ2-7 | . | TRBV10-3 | CAISESGGVLEYEQYF
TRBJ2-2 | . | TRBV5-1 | CASSAGQPGTGELFF
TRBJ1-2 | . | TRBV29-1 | CSVEVSQGFYGYTF
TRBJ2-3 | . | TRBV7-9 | CASSSQGPDTQYF
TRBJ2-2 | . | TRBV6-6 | CASSPGAATGELFF
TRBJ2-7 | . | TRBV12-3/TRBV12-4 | CASSLEVGGGSYEQYF
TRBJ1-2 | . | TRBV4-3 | CASSQEAGVVYGYTF
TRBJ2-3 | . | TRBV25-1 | CASSESRKGAQYF
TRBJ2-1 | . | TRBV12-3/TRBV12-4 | CASSSPEPFGNEQFF
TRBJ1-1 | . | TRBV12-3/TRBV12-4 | CATETELNTEAFF
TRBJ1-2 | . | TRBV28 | CATGFYGYTF
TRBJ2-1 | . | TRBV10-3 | CAISDGDHSYEQFF
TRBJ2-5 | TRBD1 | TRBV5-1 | CASSAGQGPTQYF
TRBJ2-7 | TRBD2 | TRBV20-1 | CSGLGLAGATEQYF
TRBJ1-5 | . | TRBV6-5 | CASSPLTGTAGQPQHF
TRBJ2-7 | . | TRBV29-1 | CSVGGIEQYF
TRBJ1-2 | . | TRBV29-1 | CSATDRTSNYGYTF
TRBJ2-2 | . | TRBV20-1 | CSARGGTTGELFF
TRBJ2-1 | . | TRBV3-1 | CASSQDRIRKQFF
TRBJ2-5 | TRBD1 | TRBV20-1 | CSARVREGAYQETQYF
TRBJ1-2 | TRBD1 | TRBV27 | CASSLGTGSSYGHTF
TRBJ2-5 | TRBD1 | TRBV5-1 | CASSFAIPTGGGETQYF